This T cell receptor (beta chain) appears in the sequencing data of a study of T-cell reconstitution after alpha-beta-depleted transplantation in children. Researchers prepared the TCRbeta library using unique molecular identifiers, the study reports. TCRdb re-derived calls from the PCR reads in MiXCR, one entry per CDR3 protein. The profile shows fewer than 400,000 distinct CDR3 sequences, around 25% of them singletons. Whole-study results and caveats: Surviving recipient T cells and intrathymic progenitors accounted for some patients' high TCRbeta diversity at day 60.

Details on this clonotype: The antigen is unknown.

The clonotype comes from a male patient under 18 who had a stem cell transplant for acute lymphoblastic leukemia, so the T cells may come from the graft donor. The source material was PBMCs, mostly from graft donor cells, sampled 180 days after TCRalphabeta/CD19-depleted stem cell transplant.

The CDR3 loop reads CASSQPTSGRNEQFF. CDR3 bases: TGCGCCAGCAGCCAACCCACTAGCGGGAGGAATGAGCAGTTCTTC. The J gene is TRBJ2-1, the V gene TRBV4-1, with 12 bases fitting TRBD2. Germline CDR1 MGHRA, CDR2 YSYEKL. The CDR3 sequence is 15 residues long. With 2 bases clipped from V and 7 bases from J, the junction kept 3 bases outside the gene matches.